This paragraph reports one TCR beta chain. Its target is unknown. These data originate in a study of T-cell reconstitution after alpha-beta-depleted transplantation in children. Study results and limitations: Fresh T-cell production supplied most of the T-cell counts and diversity seen one year after transplant. It was reported that alpha-beta T cells came from several hundred expanded graft clones (about two months after transplant).

The CDR3 extends over 14 amino acids. V was pared by 3 bases and J by 9 bases, with 6 bases of the junction left unmatched. The germline V gene has CDR1 SGHRS and CDR2 YFSETQ. Preparation of the TCRbeta library was carried out with unique molecular identifiers. MiXCR, run by TCRdb on the PCR reads, gives a single entry per CDR3 protein. The sample includes about 980,000 distinct CDR3 sequences, roughly 29% seen only once; the top ten take approximately 30%. Specimen: PBMCs, mostly from graft donor cells, collected 360 days after TCRalphabeta/CD19-depleted stem cell transplant. The chain is built from TRBV5-1 and TRBJ2-5; 12 nucleotides match TRBD2. This TCR derives from a boy less than two years old who had a stem cell transplant for SCID, so the T cells may come from the graft donor. CDR3 bases: TGCGCCAGCAGCTCCACTAGCGGGGGGTCCGCCCAGTACTTC. It codes for CASSSTSGGSAQYF.